The subject of this entry is one TCR beta chain. RNA in amounts of about 0.5 to 1 ug was reverse transcribed with random hexamers. Each CDR3 protein is one row after TCRdb ran MiXCR on the immunoSEQ multiplex PCR reads. Among about 150,000 distinct CDR3 sequences listed, over 95% were seen once. The entry originates in a study of CD8 T cells in Susac syndrome. V lost 5 bases, J lost 3 bases, and 4 bases stayed unmatched. CDR3 size: 14 residues. The sequenced sample consisted of CD8+ T cells from PBMCs. The sequence was collected from a human donor with multiple sclerosis. The chain has TRBV12-3 or TRBV12-4 and TRBJ2-7; 10 nucleotides line up with TRBD1. CDR3 DNA: TGTGCCAGCAGTGGGGACAGGGGCATCTACGAGCAGTACTTC. It codes for CASSGDRGIYEQYF.